These 16 T cell receptor beta chains were all obtained from the same sample, sequenced in a study of beta chain features in type 1 diabetes. The study's findings and limits: Shortening of TCRB CDR3s, moderate but significant, appeared in all four CD4+ subsets of Type 1 diabetes patients.

Every bit of the isolated RNA underwent reverse transcription, so sequencing read expressed TCRB transcripts. Method: immunoSEQ multiplex PCR; TCRdb's copy keeps in-frame clones and lacks some. This sample has 300,000 to 450,000 clones, with over 8.5% found just once. Antigens of these TCRs are unknown. Material: central memory CD4+ T cells from blood. These receptors all stem from a man younger than 40 with type 1 diabetes.

The chain employs TRBV27 and TRBJ1-5; a weak D match, TRBD1 (5 bases). V dropped 5 bases and J dropped 10 bases, with 21 bases sitting between them. This CDR3 is 15 amino acids long. Germline V CDR1 and CDR2: MNHEY, SMNVEV (reference sequence). CDR3 sequence: CASSTGPSLNGPQHF. The CDR3 bases are TGTGCCAGCAGTACGGGACCGTCCCTTAACGGTCCCCAGCATTTT.

This clone was seen more than once but under ten times. The V gene is TRBV6-5, the J gene TRBJ2-5; possibly TRBD1 or TRBD2 for D (5 bases each). This CDR3 comprises 16 residues. In germline, CDR1 is MNHEY, CDR2 SVGAGI. With 1 base removed from V and 1 base from J, the gap between germline ends came to 13 bases. The CDR3 region has the DNA TGTGCCAGCAGTTACTTTGAGGGGTCTACCCAAGAGACCCAGTACTTC. Protein sequence: CASSYFEGSTQETQYF.

This chain connects TRBV6-6 to TRBJ2-7; no clear D. V dropped 0 bases and J dropped 6 bases, with 6 bases sitting between them. This CDR3 comprises 12 residues. Germline lookup yields CDR1 MNHNY and CDR2 SVGAGI (reference sequence). The CDR3 DNA reads TGTGCCAGCAGTTACTCGACATCCGAGCAGTACTTC. Encoded protein: CASSYSTSEQYF.

The rearrangement links TRBV19 to TRBJ2-1; D gene ambiguous. Germline loops: CDR1 LNHDA, CDR2 SQIVND (reference sequence). This CDR3 has 15 residues. V lost 8 bases, J lost 1 base, and 15 bases lay in between. CDR3 residues: CASRTMTASYNEQFF. CDR3 sequence (DNA): TGTGCCAGTCGTACAATGACTGCGTCCTACAATGAGCAGTTCTTC.

This clone was counted a few times. The V call is TRBV30, the J call TRBJ2-7; 13 bases map to TRBD2. CDR3 length: 18 residues. Germline-derived CDR1 and CDR2 are GTSNPN and SVGIG (reference sequence). V lost 3 bases to trimming and J lost 6 bases; unmatched junction nucleotides: 17. CDR3: CAWRGAGLAGPTGAEQYF. CDR3 bases: TGTGCCTGGAGGGGGGCGGGACTAGCGGGACCCACCGGGGCCGAGCAGTACTTC.

The V call is TRBV5-1, the J call TRBJ2-7, with D possibly called TRBD1 or TRBD2 (5 bases each). V lost 0 bases and J 2 bases, leaving 15 bases between the germline ends. Germline values: CDR1 SGHRS, CDR2 YFSETQ. The CDR3 extends over 16 amino acids. CDR3 DNA: TGCGCCAGCAGCTTGGCGGGGCGGAGCCCCCCCTACGAGCAGTACTTC. It encodes CASSLAGRSPPYEQYF.

This clone was recorded a few times. This chain links TRBV11-2 with TRBJ2-7; 9 positions match TRBD1. With 6 bases clipped from V and 5 bases from J, the junction kept 11 bases outside the gene matches. This CDR3 contains 15 residues. From germline, CDR1 is SGHAT and CDR2 FQNNGV. CDR3 sequence (DNA): TGTGCCAGCAGGGGAATTGACAGGGGGAACGACGAGCAGTACTTC. It yields the protein CASRGIDRGNDEQYF. The entire variable domain, with the rest obtained from reference TRBV11-2 and TRBJ2-7, is as follows: EAGVAQSPRYKIIEKRQSVAFWCNPISGHATLYWYQQILGQGPKLLIQFQNNGVVDDSQLPKDRFSAERLKGVDSTLKIQPAKLEDSAVYLCASRGIDRGNDEQYFGPGTRLTVT.

A few counts support this clone. The chain is built from TRBV2 and TRBJ2-1, with 8 nucleotides matching TRBD2. Germline V gives CDR1 SNHLY, CDR2 FYNNEI. V gave up 7 bases and J gave up 4 bases; unmatched junction bases: 12. This CDR3 is 16 amino acids long. The DNA of the CDR3 is TGTGCCAGCAATAGAGCGGGAGCGACTCTGTACAATGAGCAGTTCTTC. Protein product: CASNRAGATLYNEQFF.

This chain uses TRBV4-1 with TRBJ1-4; D remains ambiguous. V was shortened by 0 bases and J by 5 bases, with 10 bases between the two germline ends. The germline gives CDR1 MGHRA, CDR2 YSYEKL. CDR3 size: 15 residues. Here the CDR3 DNA reads TGCGCCAGCAGCCAAGATGATTTCGGAAATGAAAAACTGTTTTTT. This encodes CASSQDDFGNEKLFF.

This chain uses TRBV30 with TRBJ1-1; 7 bases map to TRBD1. CDR3 size: 15 residues. J lost 0 bases, V lost 5 bases, and 9 bases had no gene match. Per the germline V gene, CDR1 is GTSNPN and CDR2 is SVGIG (reference sequence). The CDR3 sequence: CAWGARGALNTEAFF. CDR3 nucleotides: TGTGCCTGGGGTGCCAGGGGGGCTCTGAACACTGAAGCTTTCTTT.

Ten or more counts support this clone. This chain uses TRBV7-9 with TRBJ2-2; D possibly corresponds to TRBD2 (5 bases). The V end was cut by 5 bases, the J end by 0 bases, with 16 bases between. The CDR3 covers 17 residues. The germline V gene has CDR1 SEHNR and CDR2 FQNEAQ (reference sequence). CDR3 in amino acids: CASSPGGWRTNTGELFF. The CDR3, as DNA: TGTGCCAGCAGCCCTGGTGGGTGGAGGACGAACACCGGGGAGCTGTTTTTT. The full variable domain, its missing parts supplied by reference TRBV7-9 and TRBJ2-2, is DTGVSQNPRHKITKRGQNVTFRCDPISEHNRLYWYRQTLGQGPEFLTYFQNEAQLEKSRLLSDRFSAERPKGSFSTLEIQRTEQGDSAMYLCASSPGGWRTNTGELFFGEGSRLTVL.

The rearrangement joins TRBV18 to TRBJ2-2; no firm D call. The CDR3 contains 15 residues. V lost 2 bases and J lost 0, with 7 bases in between. The germline CDR1 and CDR2 sequences are KGHSH and LQKENI. CDR3 loop: CASSPGHANTGELFF. The CDR3 DNA reads TGTGCCAGCTCACCAGGCCATGCGAACACCGGGGAGCTGTTTTTT.

The rearrangement joins TRBV30 to TRBJ2-7; TRBD1 agrees at 8 bases. V shed 2 bases and J 11 bases; nucleotides not matched to a gene: 5. The germline V gene has CDR1 GTSNPN and CDR2 SVGIG (reference sequence). The CDR3 totals 11 residues. CDR3 region: CAWSRRQGKYF. In nucleotides, the CDR3 is TGTGCCTGGAGTAGAAGACAGGGGAAGTACTTC.

This clone was observed a handful of times. V gene TRBV14 combines with J gene TRBJ2-5; no clear D. The DNA matches TRBJ2-7 better at its end, which makes the J call doubtful. This CDR3 contains 12 residues. CDR1 is SGHDN and CDR2 is FVKESK in the germline V gene. The CDR3 region has the DNA TGTGCCAGCAGCCAATTCGCTTTCGAGCAGTACTTC. It is translated as CASSQFAFEQYF.

This clone was counted once. No DNA is shown, since the ends of the CDR3 on it are uncertain; the CDR3 is the one TCRdb lists. The genes are TRBV27 and TRBJ2-3; no DNA check was done on the table's D call, TRBD1. The CDR3 has 12 residues if both end residues are counted. The germline gives CDR1 MNHEY, CDR2 SMNVEV (reference sequence). CDR3 protein: CASSSSSGTQYF.

This chain uses TRBV7-9 with TRBJ2-3, with 10 bases fitting TRBD2. Germline loops: CDR1 SEHNR, CDR2 FQNEAQ (reference sequence). The CDR3 has 16 residues. J gave up 2 bases and V 5 bases, and 7 bases lay outside the gene matches. CDR3 protein: CASSRRLAGDTDTQYF. Written as DNA, the CDR3 is TGTGCCAGCAGCCGGAGGCTAGCGGGGGACACAGATACGCAGTATTTT.